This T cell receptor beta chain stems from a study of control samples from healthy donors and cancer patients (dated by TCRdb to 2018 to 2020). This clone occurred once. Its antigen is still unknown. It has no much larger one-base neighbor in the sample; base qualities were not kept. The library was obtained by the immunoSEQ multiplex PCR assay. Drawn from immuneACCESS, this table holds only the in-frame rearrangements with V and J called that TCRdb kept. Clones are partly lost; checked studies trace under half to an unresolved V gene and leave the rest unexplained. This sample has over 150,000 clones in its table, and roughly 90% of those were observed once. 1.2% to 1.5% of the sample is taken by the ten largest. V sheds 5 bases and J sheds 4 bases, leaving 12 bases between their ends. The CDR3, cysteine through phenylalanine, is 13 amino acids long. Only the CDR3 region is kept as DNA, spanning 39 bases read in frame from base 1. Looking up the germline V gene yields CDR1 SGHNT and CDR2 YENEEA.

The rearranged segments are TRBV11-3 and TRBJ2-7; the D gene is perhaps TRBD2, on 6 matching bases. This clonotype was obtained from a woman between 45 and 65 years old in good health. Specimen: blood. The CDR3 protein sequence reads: CASSAGTSYEQYF. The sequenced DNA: TGTGCCAGCAGCGCCGGGACTTCTTACGAGCAGTACTTC.